This T cell receptor beta chain was profiled in a study of early T cells in non-severe SARS-CoV-2 infection. Broader study findings: Missing private and CD4 specificities, VDJdb matching favored anti-spike CD8 responses.

Points on this clonotype: The antigen remains unidentified.

The protocol attached unique molecular identifiers to individual cDNA molecules. TCRdb passed the 5' RACE reads through MiXCR, listing each CDR3 protein once. Altogether tens of thousands of distinct CDR3 sequences are present, roughly 4.6% being singletons, with the ten largest covering approximately 5%. V was pared by 0 bases and J by 0 bases, with 6 bases of the junction left unmatched. CDR3 length: 16 amino acids. CDR1 and CDR2 (germline): GTSNPN, SVGIG (reference sequence). The clonotype comes from an adult who was a healthcare worker with PCR-confirmed SARS-CoV-2 infection or an uninfected control (not recorded which). The chain combines TRBV30 with TRBJ2-3; the match to TRBD2 covers 7 bases. The source material was whole blood, sampled at baseline. The CDR3 here is CAWSVRAGISTDTQYF. The CDR3 nucleotides are TGTGCCTGGAGTGTACGAGCGGGGATTAGCACAGATACGCAGTATTTT.